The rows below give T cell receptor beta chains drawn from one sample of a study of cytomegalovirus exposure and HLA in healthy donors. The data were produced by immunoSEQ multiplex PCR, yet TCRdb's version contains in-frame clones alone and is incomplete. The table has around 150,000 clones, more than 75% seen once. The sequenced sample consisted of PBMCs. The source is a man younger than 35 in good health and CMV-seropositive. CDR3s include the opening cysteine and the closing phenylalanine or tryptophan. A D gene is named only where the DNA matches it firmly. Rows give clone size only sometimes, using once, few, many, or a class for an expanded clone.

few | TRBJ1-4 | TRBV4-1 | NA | CASSQDLEVNEKLFF | TGCGCCAGCAGCCAAGATTTAGAGGTTAATGAAAAACTGTTTTTT
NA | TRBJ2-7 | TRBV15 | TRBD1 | CATSRATGVAYEQYF | TGTGCCACCAGCAGGGCGACAGGGGTGGCGTACGAGCAGTACTTC
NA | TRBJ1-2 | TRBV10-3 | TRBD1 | CAISAQGGQAANYGYTF | TGTGCCATCAGTGCGCAGGGCGGACAGGCCGCTAACTATGGCTACACCTTC
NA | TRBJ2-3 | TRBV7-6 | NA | CASSLMTEPSPQYF | TGTGCCAGCAGCTTAATGACGGAGCCGTCTCCGCAGTATTTT
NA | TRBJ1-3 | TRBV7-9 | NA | CASSLLPGSSGNTIYF | TGTGCCAGCAGCTTACTCCCTGGCAGCTCTGGAAACACCATATATTTT
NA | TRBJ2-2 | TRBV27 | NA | CASSSVPELLTGELFF | TGTGCCAGCAGTTCCGTTCCCGAGCTCCTCACCGGGGAGCTGTTTTTT
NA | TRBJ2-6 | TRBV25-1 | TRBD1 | CASSEPTGGVGANGLTF | TGTGCCAGCAGTGAACCCACAGGGGGCGTTGGGGCCAACGGCCTGACTTTC
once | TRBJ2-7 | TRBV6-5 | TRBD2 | CASSARGESYEQYF | TGTGCCAGCAGCGCACGGGGGGAATCCTACGAGCAGTACTTC
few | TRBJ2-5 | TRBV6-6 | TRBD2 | CASSYSTSGGETQYF | TGTGCCAGCAGTTACTCGACTAGCGGGGGAGAGACCCAGTACTTC
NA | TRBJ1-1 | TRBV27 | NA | CASRDPGTEAFF | TGTGCCAGCAGAGACCCGGGGACTGAAGCTTTCTTT
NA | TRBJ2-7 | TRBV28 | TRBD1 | CASSSGQGGEQYF | TGTGCCAGCAGCTCCGGACAGGGCGGGGAGCAGTACTTC
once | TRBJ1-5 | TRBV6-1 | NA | CASSDGRGQPQHF | TGTGCCAGCAGCGACGGGAGGGGTCAGCCCCAGCATTTT
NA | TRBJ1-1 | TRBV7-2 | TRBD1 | CASSPGNRGTEAFF | TGTGCCAGCAGCCCGGGGAACAGGGGCACTGAAGCTTTCTTT
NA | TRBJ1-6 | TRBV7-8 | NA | CASSLVGQADSPLHF | TGTGCCAGCAGCTTAGTTGGACAAGCTGATTCACCCCTCCACTTT
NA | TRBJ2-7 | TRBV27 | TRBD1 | CASSDYRGRYEQYF | TGTGCCAGCAGTGACTACAGGGGTCGCTACGAGCAGTACTTC
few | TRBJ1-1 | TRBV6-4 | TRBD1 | CASRDTDRGTEAFF | TGTGCCAGCAGGGATACGGACAGGGGCACTGAAGCTTTCTTT
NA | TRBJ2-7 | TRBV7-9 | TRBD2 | CSSSLREGPGTYEQYF | TGTTCCAGCAGCTTAAGGGAGGGACCGGGGACCTACGAGCAGTACTTC
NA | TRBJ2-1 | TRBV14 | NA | CASSQEAGNWYNEQFF | TGTGCCAGCAGCCAAGAGGCGGGGAATTGGTACAATGAGCAGTTCTTC
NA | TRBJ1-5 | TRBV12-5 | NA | CASGFSGFGQPQHF | TGTGCTAGTGGTTTTTCTGGCTTTGGTCAGCCCCAGCATTTT
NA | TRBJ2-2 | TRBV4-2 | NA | CASSRPDRETGELFF | TGTGCCAGCAGCCGGCCGGACAGAGAAACCGGGGAGCTGTTTTTT
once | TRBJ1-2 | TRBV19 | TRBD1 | CASSRDRGPGGYGYTF | TGTGCCAGTAGTCGGGACAGGGGACCTGGTGGCTATGGCTACACCTTC
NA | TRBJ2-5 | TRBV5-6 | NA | CASSLGGPQETQYF | TGTGCCAGCAGCTTGGGCGGGCCCCAGGAGACCCAGTACTTC
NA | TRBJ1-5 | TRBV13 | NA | CAPAGGDQPQHF | TGTGCCCCAGCGGGCGGGGATCAGCCCCAGCATTTT
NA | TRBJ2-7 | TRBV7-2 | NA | CASSSLTTDTLFEQYF | TGTGCCAGCAGCTCCCTGACGACTGATACCCTGTTTGAGCAGTACTTC
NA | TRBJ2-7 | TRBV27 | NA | CASSLGMRDSYEQYF | TGTGCCAGCAGTTTGGGGATGCGGGATTCCTACGAGCAGTACTTC
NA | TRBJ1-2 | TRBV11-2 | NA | CASSLGAFVDYTF | TGTGCCAGCAGCTTAGGGGCCTTTGTCGACTACACCTTC
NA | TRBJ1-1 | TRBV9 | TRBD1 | CASSAGTGGVDTEAFF | TGTGCCAGCAGCGCCGGGACAGGGGGCGTAGACACTGAAGCTTTCTTT
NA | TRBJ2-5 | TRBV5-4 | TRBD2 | CASSLSGAGEETQYF | TGTGCCAGCAGCTTGAGCGGAGCGGGAGAAGAGACCCAGTACTTC
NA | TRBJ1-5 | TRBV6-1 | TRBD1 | CASRTGGGQPQHF | TGTGCCAGCAGGACAGGGGGCGGACAGCCCCAGCATTTT
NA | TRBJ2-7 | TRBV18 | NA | CASSPGRDSYEQYF | TGTGCCAGCTCACCAGGCCGGGACTCCTACGAGCAGTACTTC
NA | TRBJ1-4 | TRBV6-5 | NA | CASSFWGGSIEKLFF | TGTGCCAGCAGTTTTTGGGGAGGAAGTATTGAAAAACTGTTTTTT
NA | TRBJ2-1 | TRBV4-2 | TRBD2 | CASSQLAGGVNEQFF | TGTGCCAGCAGCCAACTAGCGGGGGGGGTCAATGAGCAGTTCTTC
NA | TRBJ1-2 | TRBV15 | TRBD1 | CATSSNRGVNYGYTF | TGTGCCACCAGCAGCAACAGGGGCGTGAACTATGGCTACACCTTC
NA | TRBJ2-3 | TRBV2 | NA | CASSERWRLETDTQYF | TGTGCCAGCAGTGAACGCTGGCGACTAGAGACAGATACGCAGTATTTT
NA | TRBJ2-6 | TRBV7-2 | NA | CASSLGPISAGANVLTF | TGTGCCAGCAGCTTAGGTCCGATTAGCGCTGGGGCCAACGTCCTGACTTTC
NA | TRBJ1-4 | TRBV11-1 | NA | CASSLGGFDEKLFF | TGTGCCAGCAGCCTGGGAGGGTTTGATGAAAAACTGTTTTTT
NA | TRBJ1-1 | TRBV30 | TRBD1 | CAWRSRGRTEAFF | TGTGCCTGGAGATCCAGGGGGCGTACTGAAGCTTTCTTT
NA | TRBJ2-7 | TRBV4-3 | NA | CASSQDRNGVISYEQYF | TGCGCCAGCAGCCAAGATCGGAACGGGGTGATCTCCTACGAGCAGTACTTC
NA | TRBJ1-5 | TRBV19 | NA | CASSIRVEGHYSNQPQHF | TGTGCCAGTAGTATTAGGGTAGAGGGACATTATAGCAATCAGCCCCAGCATTTT
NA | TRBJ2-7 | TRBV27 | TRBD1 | CASSPSPTGGFMHEQYF | TGTGCCAGCAGTCCGAGCCCGACAGGGGGCTTTATGCACGAGCAGTACTTC
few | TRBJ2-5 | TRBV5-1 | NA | CASSFVLQETQYF | TGCGCCAGCAGCTTTGTACTCCAAGAGACCCAGTACTTC
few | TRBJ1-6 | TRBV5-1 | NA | CASRVQGDYNSPLHF | TGCGCCAGCAGAGTTCAGGGCGACTATAATTCACCCCTCCACTTT